The rows below give T cell receptor beta chains drawn from one sample of a study of CD8 T cells in ankylosing spondylitis. TCRdb re-analysed the 5' RACE reads in MiXCR, keeping a single row per CDR3 protein. The sample includes under 450,000 distinct CDR3 sequences, 20% to 25% of them seen just once. The material sequenced was blood, either unsorted or a sorted T cell fraction (not recorded which). The receptor source for this set is a male donor with ankylosing spondylitis or in good health (not recorded which). Both conserved end residues are part of each CDR3. D genes are given only for firm matches. Clone size is stated in some rows and not others, as once, few, many or a class when expanded.

clone_size	v_call	j_call	d_call	cdr3_nt	cdr3_aa
once	TRBV29-1	TRBJ2-7	-	TGCAGCGTTGAAAAGAGCAACGGCTACGAGCAGTACTTC	CSVEKSNGYEQYF
many	TRBV12-3/TRBV12-4	TRBJ2-7	TRBD1	TGTGCCAGCAGGCCCCGGGACAGTCTCGAGCAGTACTTC	CASRPRDSLEQYF
-	TRBV10-3	TRBJ2-7	-	TGTGCCATCAGTGACAGCAGTATACCAGCCTACGAGCAGTACTTC	CAISDSSIPAYEQYF
few	TRBV28	TRBJ1-1	-	TGTGCCAGCAGTTTAGACGGGGAGAACACTGAAGCTTTCTTT	CASSLDGENTEAFF
few	TRBV28	TRBJ2-1	TRBD2	TGTGCCAGCAGGCCACCGGGACTAGCGGGGGAGGAGCAGTTCTTC	CASRPPGLAGEEQFF
-	TRBV12-3/TRBV12-4	TRBJ1-4	-	TGTGCCAGCAGTTTTCGGGGATGGGACGAAAAACTGTTTTTT	CASSFRGWDEKLFF
-	TRBV4-1	TRBJ2-5	-	TGCGCCAGCAGCCCCCTAGGGGTCCAAGAGACCCAGTACTTC	CASSPLGVQETQYF
many	TRBV29-1	TRBJ2-6	-	TGCAGCGTTGTTGCGGGGGCCAACGTCCTGACTTTC	CSVVAGANVLTF
-	TRBV9	TRBJ1-5	-	TGTGCCAGCAGCGTAAACCCGATAAATCAGCCCCAGCATTTT	CASSVNPINQPQHF
-	TRBV10-3	TRBJ1-4	-	TGTGCCATCAGCGAAGACATGGGCGGCGAAAAACTGTTTTTT	CAISEDMGGEKLFF
-	TRBV4-1	TRBJ2-2	-	TGCGCCAGCAGCCAAGAACCCCCCGGAGGCGGGGAGCTGTTTTTT	CASSQEPPGGGELFF
few	TRBV4-1	TRBJ2-1	TRBD2	TGCGCCAGCAGCCACTATAGCGGGGGGATTAGATACAATGAGCAGTTCTTC	CASSHYSGGIRYNEQFF
few	TRBV29-1	TRBJ2-2	TRBD2	TGCAGCGTTGAAGCTTATACGGCGGGGGGAATCGGGGAGCTGTTTTTT	CSVEAYTAGGIGELFF
few	TRBV29-1	TRBJ2-5	-	TGCAGCGCCGGAAAGGAAGGAGAGACCCAGTACTTC	CSAGKEGETQYF
few	TRBV7-8	TRBJ1-5	-	TGTGCCAGCAGCTTAGTTGGAGGATGGAGCAATCAGCCCCAGCATTTT	CASSLVGGWSNQPQHF
once	TRBV20-1	TRBJ2-7	TRBD2	TGCAGTGCCCGCCACACGGGAGGCTACGAGCAGTACTTC	CSARHTGGYEQYF
-	TRBV3-1	TRBJ2-1	TRBD2	TGTGCCAGCAGCCAAATACCCCTAGCGGCGGAGCAGTTCTTC	CASSQIPLAAEQFF
-	TRBV12-3/TRBV12-4	TRBJ2-5	-	TGTGCCAGCAGTTCTGGCGGGGTGGAGACCCAGTACTTC	CASSSGGVETQYF